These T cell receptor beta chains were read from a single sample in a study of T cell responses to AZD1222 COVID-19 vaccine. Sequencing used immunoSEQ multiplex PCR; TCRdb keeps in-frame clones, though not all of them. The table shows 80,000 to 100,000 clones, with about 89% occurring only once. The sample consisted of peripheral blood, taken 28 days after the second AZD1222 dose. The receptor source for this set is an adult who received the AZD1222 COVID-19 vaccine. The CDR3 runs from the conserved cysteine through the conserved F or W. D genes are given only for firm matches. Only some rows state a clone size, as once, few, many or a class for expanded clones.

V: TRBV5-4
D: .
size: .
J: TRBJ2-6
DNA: TGTGCCAGCAGCTTGGGAGGGACTGGGGCCAACGTCCTGACTTTC
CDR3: CASSLGGTGANVLTF

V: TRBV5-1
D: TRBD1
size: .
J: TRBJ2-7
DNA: TGCGCCAGCAGCGCGACAGCTCGACAGGGCTCCTACGAGCAGTACTTC
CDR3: CASSATARQGSYEQYF

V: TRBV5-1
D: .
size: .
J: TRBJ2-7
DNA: TGCGCCAGCGGCCTTTCCGGGACAAGTTCCTACGAGCAGTACTTC
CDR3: CASGLSGTSSYEQYF

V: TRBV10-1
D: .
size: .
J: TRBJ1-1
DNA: TGCGCCAGCCGAGACAGTCTGAACACTGAAGCTTTCTTT
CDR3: CASRDSLNTEAFF

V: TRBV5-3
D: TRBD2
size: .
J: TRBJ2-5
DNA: TGTGCCACTACTCCCTCCCCCGGGGGGTCATCGGAGACCCAGTACTTC
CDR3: CATTPSPGGSSETQYF

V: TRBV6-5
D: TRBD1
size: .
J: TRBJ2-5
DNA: TGTGCCAGCAGTCCCGGGGACAGGAGGGCCCAGTACTTC
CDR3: CASSPGDRRAQYF

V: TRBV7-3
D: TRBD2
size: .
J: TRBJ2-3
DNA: TGTGCCAGCAGCTTACTAGCGGGGGTTTTCAGCACGCAGTATTTT
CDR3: CASSLLAGVFSTQYF

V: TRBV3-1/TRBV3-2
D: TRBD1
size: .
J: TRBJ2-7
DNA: TGTGCCAGCAGCGACGGGACAGGGGGTTACGAGCAGTACTTC
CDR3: CASSDGTGGYEQYF

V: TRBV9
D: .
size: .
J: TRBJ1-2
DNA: TGTGCCAGCAGCGTAGGGGGGAAGAACTATGGCTACACCTTC
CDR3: CASSVGGKNYGYTF

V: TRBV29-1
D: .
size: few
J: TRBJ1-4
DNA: TGCAGCGTTGAACTGAATGAAAAACTGTTTTTT
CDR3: CSVELNEKLFF

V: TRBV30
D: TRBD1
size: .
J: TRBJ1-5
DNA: TGTGCCTGGAGTGTAACGGGACAGGGAAGAAATCAGCCCCAGCATTTT
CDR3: CAWSVTGQGRNQPQHF

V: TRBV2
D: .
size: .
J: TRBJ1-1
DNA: TGTGCCAGCAGCAGGCAGGGCTCATACACTGAAGCTTTCTTT
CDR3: CASSRQGSYTEAFF

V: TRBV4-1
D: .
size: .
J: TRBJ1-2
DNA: TGCGCCAGCAGCCAAGTGGACACAGGGTCCAATGGCTACACCTTC
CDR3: CASSQVDTGSNGYTF

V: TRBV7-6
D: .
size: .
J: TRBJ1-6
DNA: TGTGCCAGCAGCTCCCAGTCCCATTCACCCCTCCACTTT
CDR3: CASSSQSHSPLHF

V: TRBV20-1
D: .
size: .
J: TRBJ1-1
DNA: TGCAGTTCCGGTGGGGACACTGAAGCTTTCTTT
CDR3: CSSGGDTEAFF

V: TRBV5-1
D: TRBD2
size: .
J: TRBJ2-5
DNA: TGCGCCAGCAGCCCCGGACTAGCGGGGGCTGAGACCCAGTACTTC
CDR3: CASSPGLAGAETQYF

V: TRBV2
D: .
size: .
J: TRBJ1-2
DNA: TGTGCCAGCAGTGATAACAGGCTTGGCTACACCTTC
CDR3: CASSDNRLGYTF

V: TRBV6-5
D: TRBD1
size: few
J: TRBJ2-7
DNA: TGTGCCAGCAGTTTTGGGACAGGGGGGACCTACGAGCAGTACTTC
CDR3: CASSFGTGGTYEQYF

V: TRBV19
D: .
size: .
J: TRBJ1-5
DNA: TGTGCCAGTAGTATATCAGGGTCCGGTCAGCCCCAGCATTTT
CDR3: CASSISGSGQPQHF

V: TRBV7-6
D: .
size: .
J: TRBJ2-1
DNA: TGTGCCAGCAGCTTACGCCCGGGGGGCAATTACAATGAGCAGTTCTTC
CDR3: CASSLRPGGNYNEQFF

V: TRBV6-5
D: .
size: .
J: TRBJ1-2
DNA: TGTGCCAGCAGTTATGGAAGGGGAGGGGACGGCTACACCTTC
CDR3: CASSYGRGGDGYTF

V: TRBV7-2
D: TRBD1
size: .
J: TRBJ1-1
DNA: TGTGCCAGCAGCCCAAACGGCAGGGGGGCAGCTTTCTTT
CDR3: CASSPNGRGAAFF

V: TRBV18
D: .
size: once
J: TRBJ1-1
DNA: TGTGCCAGCTCTTTAGTTGGAACTGAAGCTTTCTTT
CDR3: CASSLVGTEAFF

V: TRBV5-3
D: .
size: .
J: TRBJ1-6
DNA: TGTGCCAGAAGCTCGCGCTTGGTGGTCCCCCCACGGACTTCACCCCTCCACTTT
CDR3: CARSSRLVVPPRTSPLHF

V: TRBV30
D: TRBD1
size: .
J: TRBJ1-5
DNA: TGTGCCTGGAGCGGGGGACAGATCAATCAGCCCCAGCATTTT
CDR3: CAWSGGQINQPQHF

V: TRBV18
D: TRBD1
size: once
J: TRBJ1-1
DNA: TGTGCCAGCTCACCACCCCTAAAGGGACAGAGCACGGAAGCTTTCTTT
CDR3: CASSPPLKGQSTEAFF

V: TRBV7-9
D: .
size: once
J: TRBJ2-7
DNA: TGTGCCAGCAGCTTAGAGTCTAGCACCTCCTACGAGCAGTACTTC
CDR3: CASSLESSTSYEQYF

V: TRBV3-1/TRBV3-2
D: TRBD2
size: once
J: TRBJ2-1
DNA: TGTGCCAGCAGCCAAGTTGGGGAAAGCGGGGGGTCCTACAATGAGCAGTTCTTC
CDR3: CASSQVGESGGSYNEQFF

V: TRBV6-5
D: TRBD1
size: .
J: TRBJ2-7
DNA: TGTGCCAGCAGTTACTCGCTGCAGGGGGCCTACGAGCAGTACTTC
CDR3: CASSYSLQGAYEQYF

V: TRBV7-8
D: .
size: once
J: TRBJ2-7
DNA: TGTGCCAGCAGCTTAGCAGGGGCCGACGAGCAGTACTTC
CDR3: CASSLAGADEQYF

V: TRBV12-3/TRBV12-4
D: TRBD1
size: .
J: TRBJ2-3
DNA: TGTGCCAGCAAGACAGGGCCCACAGATACGCAGTATTTT
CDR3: CASKTGPTDTQYF